One and the same sample provided the 25 T cell receptor beta chains below, sequenced in a study of blood T cell repertoires in COVID-19. Sequencing used immunoSEQ multiplex PCR; TCRdb keeps in-frame clones, though not all of them. This sample carries 310,000 or so clones, roughly 87% of them seen once, and the ten largest clones take 8.5% to 10%. Sequencing was carried out using PBMCs or T cells enriched from blood (not recorded which). The receptors originated from a woman aged 18-29 years who had recovered from COVID-19.

CDR3 in DNA: TGTGCCAGCAGTTCGAACAGGGTAGGGAATTCACCCCTCCACTTT. It codes for CASSSNRVGNSPLHF. The rearrangement joins TRBV28 to TRBJ1-6, with a weak D call TRBD1 (6 bases). The CDR3 loop spans 15 amino acids. Trimming left V 4 bases short and J 7 bases short, with 14 bases between. Germline assignment: CDR1 MDHEN and CDR2 SYDVKM.

The rearrangement joins TRBV2 to TRBJ1-6; 7 bases are a match to TRBD1. This CDR3 comprises 14 residues. With 6 bases clipped from V and 5 bases from J, the junction kept 4 bases outside the gene matches. In germline, CDR1 is SNHLY, CDR2 FYNNEI. Written as DNA, the CDR3 is TGTGCCAGCAGAGGGGGCAGGGATAATTCACCCCTCCACTTT. As protein: CASRGGRDNSPLHF. Combining the CDR3 with reference TRBV2 and TRBJ1-6 gives the whole variable domain EPEVTQTPSHQVTQMGQEVILRCVPISNHLYFYWYRQILGQKVEFLVSFYNNEISEKSEIFDDQFSVERPDGSNFTLKIRSTKLEDSAMYFCASRGGRDNSPLHFGNGTRLTVT.

The V call is TRBV15, the J call TRBJ1-2; TRBD1 matches 7 bases. J was trimmed by 0 bases and V by 3 bases; bases with no gene match: 4. CDR1 is LNHNV and CDR2 is YYDKDF in the germline V gene (reference sequence). CDR3 length: 15 amino acids. Here the CDR3 DNA reads TGTGCCACCAGCAGGACCGGGACAGCTAACTATGGCTACACCTTC. Translating it yields CATSRTGTANYGYTF.

This chain links TRBV6-5 with TRBJ1-6, with TRBD1 matching over 9 bases. Losses at the gene ends were 8 bases for V and 8 bases for J; bases not matched to a gene: 10. Germline loops: CDR1 MNHEY, CDR2 SVGAGI. The CDR3 consists of 15 residues. The CDR3 DNA reads TGTGCCAGCGGCCGGGACAGGGCCCAGGATTCACCCCTCCACTTT. As protein: CASGRDRAQDSPLHF.

CDR3 residues: CASSQTLATQSNTGELFF. CDR3 in DNA: TGCGCCAGCAGCCAAACACTAGCGACGCAGTCGAACACCGGGGAGCTGTTTTTT. The V gene is TRBV4-3, the J gene TRBJ2-2; TRBD2 aligns across 7 bases. J lost 0 bases, V lost 2 bases, and 9 bases had no gene match. Germline loops: CDR1 LGHNA, CDR2 YSLEER. The CDR3 extends over 18 amino acids.

The gene calls are TRBV7-2 and TRBJ2-3; 8 nucleotides match TRBD2. The germline V gene encodes CDR1 SGHTA and CDR2 FQGNSA. The V and J ends lost 5 bases and 3 bases, in that order; junction bases with no gene match: 7. This CDR3 is built from 15 residues. CDR3 DNA: TGTGCCAGCAGCCCCCGGAGCGGGAGAACAGATACGCAGTATTTT. Translation gives CASSPRSGRTDTQYF.

The rearrangement joins TRBV25-1 to TRBJ2-7, with D maybe TRBD1 (6 bases). Trimming took off 6 bases at V and 3 bases at J, with 9 bases between the two ends. CDR1 and CDR2 from the germline V gene are MGHDK and SYGVNS. CDR3 length: 12 amino acids. This CDR3 reads CASRGALYEQYF. CDR3 nucleotide sequence: TGTGCCAGCAGGGGGGCCCTCTACGAGCAGTACTTC.

CDR3: CASSQDQGGYGYTF. As DNA, the CDR3 is TGTGCCAGCAGCCAAGATCAGGGAGGCTATGGCTACACCTTC. This chain links TRBV14 with TRBJ1-2, with a possible D match to TRBD1 (5 bases). V was shortened by 0 bases and J by 4 bases, with 9 bases between the two germline ends. This CDR3 is 14 amino acids long. The germline gives CDR1 SGHDN, CDR2 FVKESK.

The rearrangement uses TRBV2 and TRBJ2-2, with TRBD2 identical over 7 bases. Germline trimming cut 6 bases from V and 2 bases from J; bases unmatched to any gene: 3. Germline-derived CDR1 and CDR2 are SNHLY and FYNNEI. The CDR3 totals 14 residues. CDR3 amino acids: CASRGLVNTGELFF. The CDR3 DNA reads as TGTGCCAGCAGAGGACTAGTCAACACCGGGGAGCTGTTTTTT.

The genes are TRBV11-3 and TRBJ2-1; possible D gene TRBD1, 6 bases. There are 14 residues in the CDR3. With 5 bases removed from V and 6 bases from J, the gap between germline ends came to 14 bases. CDR1 and CDR2 (germline): SGHNT, YENEEA. The CDR3: CASSPGTTLNEQFF. CDR3 in DNA: TGTGCCAGCAGCCCAGGGACAACCCTCAATGAGCAGTTCTTC.

The chain uses TRBV4-1 and TRBJ2-2; TRBD1 matches 7 bases. CDR1 is MGHRA and CDR2 is YSYEKL in the germline V gene. This CDR3 has 17 residues. After removal of 4 bases from V and 5 bases from J, the junction contained 13 bases not matched to a gene. CDR3 sequence reads: CASSPKPRDRLTGELFF. The CDR3 bases are TGCGCCAGCAGCCCGAAGCCTCGGGACAGACTAACCGGGGAGCTGTTTTTT.

The chain couples TRBV7-2 to TRBJ2-7; 12 bases align to TRBD1. The J segment lost 5 bases and the V segment lost 7 bases, leaving 9 bases of the junction unmatched. The CDR3 spans 15 residues. Germline CDR1 is SGHTA and CDR2 is FQGNSA. This CDR3 is CASTLFGTGGDEQYF. The CDR3 DNA is TGTGCCAGCACCCTGTTTGGGACAGGGGGCGACGAGCAGTACTTC. The full variable domain, in which reference TRBV7-2 and TRBJ2-7 provide the parts outside the CDR3, is GAGVSQSPSNKVTEKGKDVELRCDPISGHTALYWYRQSLGQGLEFLIYFQGNSAPDKSGLPSDRFSAERTGGSVSTLTIQRTQQEDSAVYLCASTLFGTGGDEQYFGPGTRLTVT.

In DNA, the CDR3 is TGTGCCAGCAGTAGCAGGGGGCGGGTGACCCAGTACTTC. This sequence encodes CASSSRGRVTQYF. The chain couples TRBV6-5 to TRBJ2-5; TRBD1 matches 8 bases. V was pared by 5 bases and J by 7 bases, with 6 bases of the junction left unmatched. Germline V gives CDR1 MNHEY, CDR2 SVGAGI. The CDR3 is 13 residues long.

The V call is TRBV14, the J call TRBJ1-4; 8 nucleotides line up with TRBD1. The CDR3 length is 15 residues. The germline CDR1 and CDR2 sequences are SGHDN and FVKESK. J gave up 8 bases and V 4 bases, and 9 bases lay outside the gene matches. As DNA, the CDR3 is TGTGCCAGCAGCCTGCCGGACAGGGCGGGCGAAAAACTGTTTTTT. Translation gives CASSLPDRAGEKLFF.

This rearrangement joins TRBV6-2 or TRBV6-3 to TRBJ2-1; 10 bases map to TRBD2. Germline CDR1 is MNHEY and CDR2 is SVGEGT. Germline trimming cut 5 bases from V and 2 bases from J; bases unmatched to any gene: 0. The CDR3 loop spans 14 amino acids. In nucleotides, the CDR3 is TGTGCCAGCAGTCTAGCGGGGGCCTACAATGAGCAGTTCTTC. Its translation is CASSLAGAYNEQFF.

This clone was observed once. This rearrangement joins TRBV18 to TRBJ1-6, with D unclear. Trimming cost V 3 bases and J 9 bases, with 15 bases left between them. The CDR3 is 15 residues long. Germline assignment: CDR1 KGHSH and CDR2 LQKENI. The CDR3 nucleotides read TGTGCCAGCTCACCCCAAGACCTGCGGGGTTCACCCCTCCACTTT. Protein product: CASSPQDLRGSPLHF.

V is TRBV13 and J is TRBJ2-1; 12 bases are a match to TRBD1. Germline CDR1 is PRHDT and CDR2 is FYEKMQ (reference sequence). This CDR3 has 16 residues. V lost 5 bases and J lost 5; bases outside the gene matches: 7. CDR3 amino acids: CASSPPGQGADNEQFF. The CDR3 DNA is TGTGCCAGCAGCCCCCCGGGACAGGGGGCTGACAATGAGCAGTTCTTC.

This sequence joins TRBV13 and TRBJ2-7; a weak D match, TRBD2 (6 bases). Trimming took 3 bases from V and 2 from J, leaving 11 bases between them. The CDR3 totals 14 residues. CDR1 and CDR2 (germline): PRHDT, FYEKMQ (reference sequence). The CDR3 DNA follows: TGTGCCAGCAGCTTTGCTACGGGGGCCTACGAGCAGTACTTC. It codes for CASSFATGAYEQYF. The whole variable domain, filled in from reference TRBV13 and TRBJ2-7, reads AAGVIQSPRHLIKEKRETATLKCYPIPRHDTVYWYQQGPGQDPQFLISFYEKMQSDKGSIPDRFSAQQFSDYHSELNMSSLELGDSALYFCASSFATGAYEQYFGPGTRLTVT.

V usage is TRBV4-3 and J usage is TRBJ2-1; maybe TRBD1 (6 bases). The CDR3 contains 16 residues. Trimming left V 0 bases short and J 0 bases short, with 9 bases between. The germline CDR1 and CDR2 sequences are LGHNA and YSLEER. CDR3 coding DNA: TGCGCCAGCAGCCAAGACAGGGGTCACTCCTACAATGAGCAGTTCTTC. Its translation is CASSQDRGHSYNEQFF.

This clone has just one count. This sequence joins TRBV7-2 and TRBJ1-3, with D perhaps TRBD1 (6 bases). Germline loops: CDR1 SGHTA, CDR2 FQGNSA. The V gene lost 2 bases and the J gene lost 3 bases, with 11 bases spanning the gap. This CDR3 has 15 amino acids. As DNA, the CDR3 is TGTGCCAGCAGCTTATTTCACAGGGTTGGAAACACCATATATTTT. Its translation: CASSLFHRVGNTIYF.

Turning to this clone: Mismatch with germline at one junction end may stem from a read error. The V gene is TRBV6-2 or TRBV6-3, the J gene TRBJ1-6; D may be TRBD1 (5 bases). The CDR3 covers 15 residues. Germline CDR1 reads MNHEY; CDR2 reads SVGEGT. The CDR3 DNA sequence: TGTGCCAGCAGTTATACAAAGGGGTATACTTCACCCCTCCACTTT. Protein sequence: CASSYTKGYTSPLHF.

This rearrangement joins TRBV6-5 to TRBJ2-5; D may be TRBD1 (6 bases). CDR1 and CDR2 (germline): MNHEY, SVGAGI. V lost 1 base to trimming and J lost 1 base, with 13 bases between them. This CDR3 contains 16 residues. The CDR3 coding sequence is TGTGCCAGCAGTTACTTCGACGGGACACCCCAAGAGACCCAGTACTTC. Translation: CASSYFDGTPQETQYF.

The chain combines TRBV3-1 (or the pseudogene TRBV3-2) with TRBJ1-4; D gene ambiguous. V lost 4 bases to trimming and J lost 11 bases, with 11 bases between them. The germline V gene has CDR1 LGHDT and CDR2 YNNKEL (reference sequence). CDR3 length equals 12 residues. CDR3 residues: CASSPPTGKLFF. For the CDR3, the DNA is TGTGCCAGCAGCCCTCCTACGGGGAAACTGTTTTTT.

The chain employs TRBV5-1 and TRBJ2-6; 9 bases map to TRBD1. The junction had 14 bases not matched to a gene; V was cut back by 2 bases and J by 2 bases. Germline V gene data show CDR1 as SGHRS and CDR2 as YFSETQ. The CDR3 has 20 residues. CDR3 in amino acids: CASSLEPGTGYVTGANVLTF. The CDR3 nucleotides read TGCGCCAGCAGCTTAGAGCCGGGGACAGGGTACGTTACTGGGGCCAACGTCCTGACTTTC.

The gene calls are TRBV4-3 and TRBJ1-1; maybe TRBD1 (5 bases). CDR1 is LGHNA and CDR2 is YSLEER in the germline V gene. Deletions cut 7 bases from V and 1 base from J, with 19 bases between. The CDR3 consists of 16 residues. This CDR3 is CASNFIQGTPNTEAFF. CDR3 bases: TGCGCCAGCAACTTCATTCAGGGAACTCCGAACACTGAAGCTTTCTTT.